This TCR beta chain was recovered during a study of T cell responses to AZD1222 COVID-19 vaccine. General study points: Among those given AZD1222, only 6 or 7 were seropositive at baseline.

TCRdb keeps only in-frame clones here, not all; method: immunoSEQ multiplex PCR. The table lists approximately 85,000 clones, 80% to 90% of them singletons. Comment on this clone: The antigen is not known.

This CDR3 spans 15 amino acids. Trimming removed 10 bases from V and 1 base from J, with 20 bases in between. Germline lookup yields CDR1 MNHEY and CDR2 SVGAGI. V gene TRBV6-5 combines with J gene TRBJ2-7; D is perhaps TRBD2 (5 bases). The TCR sequence derives from an adult in good health. Source: peripheral blood, taken on day 0 of AZD1222 vaccination. This CDR3 is CATMRVVSGSYEQYF. In DNA form, the CDR3 reads TGTGCCACCATGCGGGTAGTGTCGGGTTCCTACGAGCAGTACTTC.